The present TCR beta chain was sequenced within a study of T cells after yellow fever vaccination. At the level of the study: Fractions with few cells were prepared using SMART-Seq v4 Ultra Low Input. Findings of the study overall: Weaker in magnitude, the secondary response showed a faster peak on day 5 versus 15.

TCRdb reprocessed the 5' RACE reads via MiXCR and lists one record per CDR3 protein. The sample has 500,000 to 650,000 distinct CDR3 sequences, over 9% seen once. Germline assignment: CDR1 SGHTA and CDR2 FQGNSA. Trimming shortened V by 2 bases and J by 5 bases, and 15 bases separated the two germline ends. This CDR3 region has 16 residues. Worth noting for this clonotype: What it binds is unknown.

V is TRBV7-2 and J is TRBJ2-2, with D possibly being TRBD1 (6 bases). The sequencing here drew on PBMCs, taken on the day of the yellow fever booster vaccination. This sequence was found in a man aged 25-45 years who received the YFV17D yellow fever vaccine. The DNA for the CDR3 is TGTGCCAGCAGCTTATCTCGACAGGACGGGACCGGGGAGCTGTTTTTT. It is translated as CASSLSRQDGTGELFF.